The clone carrying this T cell receptor beta chain was detected once. Antigen specificity is unknown. The method was immunoSEQ multiplex PCR; TCRdb's version includes in-frame clones alone and lacks a portion of them. The sample includes around 35,000 clones, around 89% of them seen just once. These data originate in a study of OX40 agonist ivuxolimab in advanced cancers. Across the study: It was permissible to have had prior anti-PD-1, anti-PD-L1 or anti-CTLA-4 therapy, and around 40% had some.

Per the germline V gene, CDR1 is MDHEN and CDR2 is SYDVKM. This CDR3 contains 14 residues. Trimming pared 5 bases from V and 4 bases from J, leaving 14 bases between. Whole-study results and caveats: Researchers did not determine the expanded peripheral T cells' antigen specificity.

The receptor was derived from an adult with an advanced solid tumor such as melanoma, head and neck, liver or kidney cancer. The rearrangement uses TRBV28 and TRBJ1-2; D possibly corresponds to TRBD1 (5 bases). The sequenced sample was CD4+ or CD8+ T cells sorted from blood, obtained in a trial of the OX40 agonist ivuxolimab. In nucleotides, the CDR3 is TGTGCCAGCAGTCCGGGACCGACACTCTATGGCTACACCTTC. Translating gives CASSPGPTLYGYTF.